This passage covers 25 T cell receptor beta chains from one sample sequenced in a study of blood T cell repertoires in COVID-19. The assay was immunoSEQ multiplex PCR, and TCRdb's table has in-frame clones only and misses some. The repertoire includes around 70,000 clones, 88% of them detected once, and roughly 5.5% sits in the top ten. Specimen: peripheral blood. The receptors were sampled from a human donor in a cohort sampled during active COVID-19.

This chain uses TRBV28 with TRBJ2-1; 15 nucleotides line up with TRBD2. V gave up 5 bases and J gave up 0 bases; unmatched junction bases: 11. The germline gives CDR1 MDHEN, CDR2 SYDVKM. The CDR3 covers 20 residues. CDR3 loop: CASSRPGLAGGPSSYNEQFF. The CDR3 region has the DNA TGTGCCAGCAGTCGCCCGGGACTAGCGGGGGGACCTAGCTCCTACAATGAGCAGTTCTTC.

This rearrangement joins TRBV7-2 to TRBJ1-1, with 7 bases that match TRBD1. The CDR3 is made up of 15 amino acids. CDR1 is SGHTA and CDR2 is FQGNSA in the germline V gene. The trim removed 4 bases at V and 0 bases at J, leaving 5 bases unmatched. The DNA for the CDR3 is TGTGCCAGCAGCTCAAAGACAGGGCTGAACACTGAAGCTTTCTTT. Protein sequence: CASSSKTGLNTEAFF.

The gene calls are TRBV6-2 or TRBV6-3 and TRBJ1-3; the D is unclear. CDR1 is MNHEY, CDR2 SVGEGT, per germline. The CDR3 spans 15 residues. The V end was cut by 0 bases, the J end by 0 bases, with 6 bases between. CDR3 in amino acids: CASSYSEDSGNTIYF. The CDR3 region has the DNA TGTGCCAGCAGTTACTCAGAGGACTCTGGAAACACCATATATTTT.

This chain connects TRBV10-2 to TRBJ2-1, with D perhaps TRBD2 (6 bases). The CDR3 loop spans 16 amino acids. The germline CDR1 and CDR2 sequences are WSHSY and SAAADI. The V gene lost 1 base and the J gene lost 5 bases, with 15 bases spanning the gap. CDR3 sequence: CASSEYREIADNEQFF. The CDR3 bases are TGCGCCAGCAGTGAGTATCGGGAGATAGCCGACAATGAGCAGTTCTTC.

The chain combines TRBV10-3 with TRBJ2-7; D may be TRBD1 (5 bases). V was trimmed by 7 bases and J by 2 bases, leaving 12 bases between them. The CDR3 covers 13 residues. Germline lookup yields CDR1 ENHRY and CDR2 SYGVKD. The CDR3 sequence is CAINRGSPYEQYF. The DNA of the CDR3 is TGTGCCATCAATAGGGGATCCCCCTACGAGCAGTACTTC.

This clone was picked up a small number of times. The V and J genes are TRBV6-2 or TRBV6-3 and TRBJ1-4; 7 bases match TRBD1. The length of the CDR3 is 13 residues. Trimming removed 5 bases from V and 7 bases from J; junction bases left unmatched: 4. Looked up from germline, CDR1 is MNHEY and CDR2 is SVGEGT. The CDR3 DNA sequence: TGTGCCAGCAGTCTGGGACAGTTTGAAAAACTGTTTTTT. As protein: CASSLGQFEKLFF.

The genes are TRBV7-2 and TRBJ2-2; 15 nucleotides line up with TRBD2. J gave up 0 bases and V 4 bases, and 0 bases lay outside the gene matches. The CDR3 extends over 17 amino acids. CDR1 is SGHTA, CDR2 FQGNSA, per germline. The CDR3 DNA sequence: TGTGCCAGCAGCTGGACTAGCGGGGGGGCGAACACCGGGGAGCTGTTTTTT. This encodes CASSWTSGGANTGELFF.

The chain recombines TRBV3-1 (or the pseudogene TRBV3-2) with TRBJ1-6; D remains ambiguous. V lost 1 base and J 7 bases, leaving 8 bases between the germline ends. Germline assignment: CDR1 LGHDT and CDR2 YNNKEL (reference sequence). This CDR3 is 14 amino acids long. The chain's CDR3 is CASSQGIQNSPLHF. The CDR3 DNA reads TGTGCCAGCAGCCAAGGAATTCAGAATTCACCCCTCCACTTT.

Here the CDR3 reads CASSEVTSRYNEQFF. The CDR3, as DNA: TGTGCCAGCAGTGAAGTGACTAGCAGGTACAATGAGCAGTTCTTC. The V call is TRBV6-1, the J call TRBJ2-1; TRBD2 aligns across 7 bases. This CDR3 spans 15 amino acids. Trimming cost V 1 base and J 4 bases; bases outside gene matches: 4. Germline CDR1 and CDR2: MNHNS and SASEGT.

The chain couples TRBV5-5 to TRBJ2-3; D is perhaps TRBD2 (6 bases). The germline CDR1 and CDR2 sequences are SGHKS and YYEKEE (reference sequence). Trimming left V 0 bases short and J 2 bases short, with 7 bases between. CDR3 length: 14 residues. CDR3 bases: TGTGCCAGCAGCTTGGGCGGGAACACAGATACGCAGTATTTT. Protein sequence: CASSLGGNTDTQYF. Full variable domain (rest looked up from reference TRBV5-5 and TRBJ2-3): DAGVTQSPTHLIKTRGQQVTLRCSPISGHKSVSWYQQVLGQGPQFIFQYYEKEERGRGNFPDRFSARQFPNYSSELNVNALLLGDSALYLCASSLGGNTDTQYFGPGTRLTVL.

Notes on this clone: Other nucleotide sequences from this sample produce the same CDR3. The rearrangement joins TRBV3-1 (or the pseudogene TRBV3-2) to TRBJ2-3; 8 bases map to TRBD2. This CDR3 has 16 amino acids. With 1 base clipped from V and 1 base from J, the junction kept 4 bases outside the gene matches. Germline lookup yields CDR1 LGHDT and CDR2 YNNKEL (reference sequence). CDR3 sequence: CASSQGLAGGTDTQYF. In DNA form, the CDR3 reads TGTGCCAGCAGCCAAGGTCTAGCGGGTGGCACAGATACGCAGTATTTT.

The V and J genes are TRBV5-1 and TRBJ2-5; D gene uncertain. Germline CDR1 SGHRS, CDR2 YFSETQ. Trimming left V 2 bases short and J 5 bases short, with 10 bases between. This CDR3 is built from 13 residues. Here the CDR3 reads CASSLGGMETQYF. The CDR3 DNA reads TGCGCCAGCAGCTTAGGCGGTATGGAGACCCAGTACTTC.

The chain employs TRBV5-6 and TRBJ1-1, with a tentative D call TRBD1 (5 bases). Germline values: CDR1 SGHDT, CDR2 YYEEEE. The germline V and J ends were trimmed by 2 bases and 1 base, with 12 bases remaining between them. This CDR3 is 15 amino acids long. The CDR3 sequence is CASSLGVQGNTEAFF. In nucleotides, the CDR3 is TGTGCCAGCAGCTTAGGGGTTCAAGGGAACACTGAAGCTTTCTTT.

This clone appeared a few times. V is TRBV6-1 and J is TRBJ1-3; TRBD1 matches at 8 bases. Germline CDR1 MNHNS, CDR2 SASEGT. The length of the CDR3 is 14 residues. V lost 3 bases and J lost 5; bases outside the gene matches: 3. The CDR3 region has the DNA TGTGCCAGCAGTGAGGGGGACAGGCGAAACACCATATATTTT. Its protein is CASSEGDRRNTIYF.

The V gene is TRBV6-2 or TRBV6-3, the J gene TRBJ2-5, with TRBD1 matching over 7 bases. The germline CDR1 and CDR2 sequences are MNHEY and SVGEGT. J gave up 5 bases and V 6 bases, and 9 bases lay outside the gene matches. This CDR3 has 14 residues. This CDR3 is CASSAYRGGETQYF. In nucleotides, the CDR3 is TGTGCCAGCAGCGCTTACAGGGGTGGGGAGACCCAGTACTTC.

The V gene is TRBV5-1, the J gene TRBJ2-7; TRBD1 aligns across 7 bases. V was pared by 5 bases and J by 4 bases, with 18 bases of the junction left unmatched. The length of the CDR3 is 17 residues. Germline assignment: CDR1 SGHRS and CDR2 YFSETQ. The DNA for the CDR3 is TGCGCCAGCAGTAGCCGCACCGGGACAGTGGACTTTTACGAGCAGTACTTC. This translates into CASSSRTGTVDFYEQYF.

This chain links TRBV5-1 with TRBJ1-1; D not certain. From germline, CDR1 is SGHRS and CDR2 YFSETQ. The ends were cut back, 4 bases at V and 0 bases at J, with 16 bases in the middle. This CDR3 region has 16 residues. The CDR3, as DNA: TGCGCCAGCAGCCCCGGACGGGGATCCATGAACACTGAAGCTTTCTTT. This sequence encodes CASSPGRGSMNTEAFF.

The gene calls are TRBV19 and TRBJ2-7; D perhaps matches TRBD2 (6 bases). The CDR3 loop spans 16 amino acids. Germline V CDR1 and CDR2: LNHDA, SQIVND (reference sequence). V lost 3 bases to trimming and J lost 0 bases, with 15 bases between them. The CDR3 protein is CASSILLARSSYEQYF. In DNA, the CDR3 is TGTGCCAGTAGTATCCTTCTAGCGCGGAGCTCCTACGAGCAGTACTTC.

The CDR3 nucleotides read TGCGCCAGCAGCCAAGATTGGTCGGAGCACACCGGGGAGCTGTTTTTT. Protein: CASSQDWSEHTGELFF. The chain uses TRBV4-1 and TRBJ2-2; D call uncertain. This CDR3 spans 16 amino acids. CDR1 is MGHRA, CDR2 YSYEKL, per germline. Trimming took 0 bases from V and 3 from J, leaving 11 bases between them.

The chain carries TRBV24-1 and TRBJ2-1, with TRBD2 matching over 10 bases. The CDR3 totals 13 residues. Germline trimming cut 3 bases from V and 8 bases from J; bases unmatched to any gene: 0. Germline values: CDR1 KGHDR, CDR2 SFDVKD. The CDR3 sequence is CATSDGTSDEQFF. DNA for the CDR3: TGTGCCACCAGTGATGGGACTAGCGATGAGCAGTTCTTC.

The count of this clone is one. The rearrangement joins TRBV5-1 to TRBJ2-7; TRBD2 matches 15 bases. V dropped 4 bases and J dropped 6; count of bases not matched to a gene: 14. The germline V gene encodes CDR1 SGHRS and CDR2 YFSETQ. CDR3 length equals 18 residues. The CDR3 is CASSRGGLAGGLLPEQYF. The DNA of the CDR3 is TGCGCCAGCAGCAGGGGGGGACTAGCGGGAGGACTCCTCCCCGAGCAGTACTTC. Supplemented by reference TRBV5-1 and TRBJ2-7, the full variable domain reads KAGVTQTPRYLIKTRGQQVTLSCSPISGHRSVSWYQQTPGQGLQFLFEYFSETQRNKGNFPGRFSGRQFSNSRSEMNVSTLELGDSALYLCASSRGGLAGGLLPEQYFGPGTRLTVT.

The chain links TRBV6-6 to TRBJ1-2; D might be TRBD1 (6 bases). CDR1 and CDR2 from the germline V gene are MNHNY and SVGAGI (reference sequence). The ends were cut back, 2 bases at V and 6 bases at J, with 16 bases in the middle. The length of the CDR3 is 15 residues. This chain's CDR3 is CASSYGQSLVDGYTF. The CDR3, as DNA: TGTGCCAGCAGTTACGGACAGTCTCTAGTCGATGGCTACACCTTC.

The chain uses TRBV25-1 and TRBJ2-4, with D possibly being TRBD2 (6 bases). V shed 2 bases and J shed 1 base, with 12 bases lying between them. The length of the CDR3 is 16 residues. The germline gives CDR1 MGHDK, CDR2 SYGVNS. In DNA form, the CDR3 reads TGTGCCAGCAGTGAAGGACTAAATAACGCCAAAAACATTCAGTACTTC. Residues: CASSEGLNNAKNIQYF.

The gene calls are TRBV30 and TRBJ2-7; possibly TRBD1 for D (7 bases). Between the trimmed V and J ends, which lost 5 bases and 3 bases, there was a span of 23 bases. This CDR3 is 16 amino acids long. Germline V lookup: CDR1 GTSNPN, CDR2 SVGIG (reference sequence). The CDR3 loop is CAWDSGGTATGYEQYF. In DNA, the CDR3 is TGTGCCTGGGACTCTGGCGGGACAGCCACAGGCTACGAGCAGTACTTC.

The rearrangement links TRBV10-3 to TRBJ2-7; no firm D call. Trimming pared 2 bases from V and 2 bases from J, leaving 10 bases between. Germline assignment: CDR1 ENHRY and CDR2 SYGVKD. This CDR3 has 14 residues. CDR3: CAISERPDTYEQYF. For the CDR3, the DNA is TGTGCCATCAGTGAGCGACCTGACACCTACGAGCAGTACTTC.